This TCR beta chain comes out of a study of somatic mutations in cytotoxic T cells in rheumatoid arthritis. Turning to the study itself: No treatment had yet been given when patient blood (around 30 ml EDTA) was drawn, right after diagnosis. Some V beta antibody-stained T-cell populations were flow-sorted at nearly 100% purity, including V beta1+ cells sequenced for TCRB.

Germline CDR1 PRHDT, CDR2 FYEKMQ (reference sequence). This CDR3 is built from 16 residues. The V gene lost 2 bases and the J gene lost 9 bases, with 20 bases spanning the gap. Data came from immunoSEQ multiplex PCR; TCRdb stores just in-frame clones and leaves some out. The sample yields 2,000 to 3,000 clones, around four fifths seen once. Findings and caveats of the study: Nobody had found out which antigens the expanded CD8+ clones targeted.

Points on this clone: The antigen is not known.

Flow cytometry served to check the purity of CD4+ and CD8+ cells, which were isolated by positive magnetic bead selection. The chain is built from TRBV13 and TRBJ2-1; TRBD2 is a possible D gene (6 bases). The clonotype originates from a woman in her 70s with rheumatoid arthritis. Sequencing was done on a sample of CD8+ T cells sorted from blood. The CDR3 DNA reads TGTGCCAGCAGCTTATTTGTCGTGGAGGGTTTGGGTGAGCAGTTCTTC. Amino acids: CASSLFVVEGLGEQFF.